This T cell receptor (beta chain) emerged from a study of blood T cells in healthy people across ages. Peripheral blood samples of roughly 9.8 milliliters were drawn from each donor. The extraction recovered at least 5 micrograms of total RNA per sample. In germline, CDR1 is SGDLS, CDR2 YYNGEE. The CDR3 consists of 15 residues. Trimming took 2 bases from V and 2 from J; bases not matched to a gene: 3. Next came a second PCR, run for roughly 6 to 11 cycles, which used a sample-barcoded 5' primer along with a J-beta primer mix. Each cDNA was tagged by a template-switch adaptor containing 12 random nucleotides. No fewer than 2.5 million CDR3-containing paired-end reads came from each sample. One entry per CDR3 protein results from TCRdb running MiXCR on the 5' RACE reads. The sample carries approximately 800,000 distinct CDR3 sequences, about 47% recorded once.

The rearrangement joins TRBV9 to TRBJ2-3; 9 bases match TRBD1. The receptor's source is a man at least 80 years old in good health. Sequences were obtained from blood. The CDR3 loop reads CASSVGTGTTDTQYF. The CDR3 bases are TGTGCCAGCAGCGTCGGGACAGGGACCACAGATACGCAGTATTTT.